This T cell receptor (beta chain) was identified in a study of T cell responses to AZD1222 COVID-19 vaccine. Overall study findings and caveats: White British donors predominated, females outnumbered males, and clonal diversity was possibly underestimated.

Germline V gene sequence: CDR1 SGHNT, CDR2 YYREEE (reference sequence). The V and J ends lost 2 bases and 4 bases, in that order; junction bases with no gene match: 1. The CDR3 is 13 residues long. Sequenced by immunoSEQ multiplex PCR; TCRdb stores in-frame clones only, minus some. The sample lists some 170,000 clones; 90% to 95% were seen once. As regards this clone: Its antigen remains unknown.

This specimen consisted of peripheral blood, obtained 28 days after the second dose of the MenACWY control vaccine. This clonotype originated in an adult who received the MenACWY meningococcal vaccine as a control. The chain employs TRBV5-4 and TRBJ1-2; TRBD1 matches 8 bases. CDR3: CASSLQGGYGYTF. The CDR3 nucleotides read TGTGCCAGCAGCTTACAGGGGGGCTATGGCTACACCTTC.